This entry features one T cell receptor beta chain sequence. Antigen specificity is unknown. This entry comes from a study of identical twins. Overall study findings and caveats: The abundant beta clonotypes from cord blood had fewer insertions, and memory repertoires had none of this.

This CDR3 comprises 15 residues. The germline gives CDR1 DFQATT, CDR2 SNEGSKA (reference sequence). V was pared by 3 bases and J by 0 bases, with 5 bases of the junction left unmatched. TCRdb used MiXCR to reprocess the 5' RACE reads, holding one entry per CDR3 protein. The sample lists about 480,000 distinct CDR3 sequences; more than 13% were seen once. Separately, the same data were catalogued under a study of yellow fever vaccine responses in identical twins.

This chain joins TRBV20-1 and TRBJ2-1; 7 nucleotides line up with TRBD2. The source is a woman aged 18-30 years in good health. Material for sequencing was CD4+ T cells sorted from blood. The CDR3 coding sequence is TGCAGTGCTAGGGTTGTAGCGGGCTCCTACAATGAGCAGTTCTTC. This sequence encodes CSARVVAGSYNEQFF.